This TCR beta chain was observed in a study of blood T cell repertoires in COVID-19 (dated by TCRdb to 2020 to 2022). Background for the entire study: Samples covering the acute and convalescent phases of COVID-19 were provided by collaborators in the United States, Italy and Spain. The samples were drawn from the first 160 participants of the ongoing ImmuneRACE study and from 1,254 subjects provided by 6 global collaborators. The repertoires were released in a freely available public database meant as a resource for research on the immune response to SARS-CoV-2. The material from the prospective study consisted of cDNA or gDNA derived from T cells, B-cell-depleted T cells, or PBMCs. The sample metadata nearly always contained a de-identified subject ID, COVID-19 status, age in years and sex. Subjects who had been exposed to COVID-19, were actively infected with it, or had recovered from it provided the deeply sampled blood TCRbeta repertoires that made up the dataset. Where available, HLA class I and class II types were obtained from metadata supplied by the sample provider rather than from assay-based typing. On the study overall, not on this receptor specifically: The amount of clinical and demographic metadata varied by source and participant and was provided uncurated.

Remarks on this clone: This receptor's antigen is unknown. No clone much larger than this one lies a single base away; base qualities are absent.

TCRbeta CDR3 regions were amplified from genomic DNA using the immunoSEQ Assay, a bias-controlled multiplex PCR. The study's own analysis went as follows. Within the assay, amplification of reference gene primers was used to estimate how many nucleated cells each sample contained. Sequence reads were collapsed and filtered to measure the absolute abundance of every unique TCRbeta CDR3 rearrangement. For each sample, productive Simpson clonality was calculated by taking the square root of Simpson's diversity index across productive rearrangements. Held by TCRdb, this immuneACCESS table contains in-frame sequences only and omits some clones. Under half of the omission traces to an unresolved V gene where checked; the cause of the rest is unknown. V and J calls and clone size are given by that table; D and trimming were obtained from the DNA. Within this sample are 100,000 to 150,000 clones, with more than 70% of them counted one time only. Roughly 1.2% of the sample belongs to the ten largest clones.

The collaborating institutions used their own protocols to collect whole blood in K2EDTA tubes. For TCRbeta analysis, collaborators shipped samples as frozen whole blood, isolated PBMCs, or DNA extracted from either of those sample types. Cut back by 5 bases and 0 bases, the V and J ends lie 17 bases apart. The CDR3 numbers 18 residues from cysteine through phenylalanine. CDR3 DNA is the only sequence kept; it has 54 bases, read in frame from the first base. CDR1 and CDR2 (LNHNV, YYDKDF) derive from the germline V gene (reference sequence). The material sequenced was peripheral blood. The clonotype was recovered from a woman older than 75 with acute or convalescent COVID-19. Recombination connected TRBV15 to TRBJ2-6; D gene: possibly TRBD2, on 5 matching bases. The sequence in DNA is TGTGCCACCAGCGTCACACACAGCGGTTACTCTGGGGCCAACGTCCTGACTTTC. Translated, this gives CATSVTHSGYSGANVLTF.